The subject of this entry is one T cell receptor beta chain. This clone's antigen is unknown. No base quality values were provided; no much bigger clone lies one nucleotide off. This record belongs to a study of PD-L1 blockade in urothelial cancer (dated by TCRdb to about 2017). At the level of the whole study: All patients started therapy in about 2014 and received atezolizumab 1,200 mg intravenously every 3 weeks. In the same patients who had TCR sequencing, pretreatment tumors also underwent whole exome sequencing and RNA sequencing. Blood samples were analyzed at 3 weeks after treatment start (second dose) and at 6 weeks after treatment start. Blood samples gave a median of 141,255 T cells and approximately 85,000 unique TCRs, with a median clonality of 0.080. Roughly 10 patients reached durable clinical benefit, while 20 to 25 patients did not. About 85% of the roughly 29 patients were identified as males with urothelial cancer of bladder origin, and a prior smoking history was reported by 18 of 29 patients. Somatic, immune and clinical correlates of response to PD-L1 blockade with atezolizumab in urothelial cancer were the focus of an exploratory multi-omic analysis. Some 30 patients had pretreatment blood TCR-seq, about 24 had at least one posttreatment blood collection, and about 24 had tumor TCR-seq. Pretreatment tumor samples, along with matched peripheral blood collected serially before and after atezolizumab treatment, underwent TCR sequencing. An ECOG performance status of 0 or 1 was recorded for the patients, and 0 to 3 prior chemotherapy regimens had been received by the patients. Durable clinical benefit meant progression-free survival longer than 6 months, and TCR features were also tested against progression-free and overall survival. Here is what the overall study found, with its caveats: Small sample size (n ≈ 27) and many exploratory analyses mean the results are intended to be hypothesis-generating. Patients with durable benefit showed greater expansion of tumor-associated TCR clones in peripheral blood 3 weeks after starting treatment (n of about 20, p = 0.022). A pretreatment peripheral blood TCR clonality below the median was linked to improved progression-free and overall survival.

Synthetic TCR analog templates were spiked into each PCR so that absolute template abundance could be estimated from read counts. The immunoSEQ assay was used to amplify TCRbeta CDR3 regions from genomic DNA with bias-controlled V and J gene primers. Rearranged TCRbeta segments were sequenced at approximately 20X coverage. The authors processed their data as follows. Sequencing errors were corrected by clustering, and CDR3s were annotated against IMGT so that V, D and J genes could be assigned. Downstream analyses used only productive TCRbeta rearrangements and left out out-of-frame or stop-codon sequences. Clonality was calculated as one minus the Shannon entropy normalized by the log of the number of unique productive sequences. Clones differing between time points or between blood and tumor were identified by Fisher's exact test with Benjamini-Hochberg correction at adjusted p below 0.01. TCRdb provides this immuneACCESS table in a form limited to in-frame rearrangements. Some clones are lacking; in checked studies, under half of them reflect an unresolved V gene, and why the rest are absent is not known. The V and J calls and clone size were taken over from that table, and D and trimming were inferred from the DNA. The sample includes 100,000 to 150,000 clones, with more than 75% observed a single time. Roughly 2.3% of the sample is in the top ten clones.

The sample's time point label, in plain terms: peripheral blood 6 weeks after treatment start. A total of under 35 patients with locally advanced or metastatic urothelial carcinoma, treated at Memorial Sloan Kettering on a trial protocol, made up the cohort. Peripheral blood mononuclear cells were collected pretreatment and during treatment, with between 1 and 8 total time points per patient. The Qiagen DNeasy Blood extraction kit was used to purify genomic DNA from total PBMCs and tumor samples. PBMCs were collected pretreatment and during treatment, and were isolated and stored as previously described. This material consisted of PBMCs, taken around atezolizumab (anti-PD-L1) treatment. This receptor was obtained from a man aged 50 to 60 with urothelial cancer.

The nucleotide sequence reads TGTGCCAGCAGCTTAGGGACAGTCAGCTCTGGAAACACCATATATTTT. Its protein product is CASSLGTVSSGNTIYF. The rearrangement combines TRBV7-6 with TRBJ1-3; matching of 6 bases hints at TRBD1 as the D gene. According to the germline V gene, CDR1 reads SGHVS and CDR2 reads FNYEAQ. There are 16 amino acids in the CDR3, from cysteine to phenylalanine inclusive. CDR3 DNA only is kept here, 48 bases in frame from base 1. V is clipped by 1 base and J by 0 bases, and the sequence between their germline boundaries is 10 bases long.